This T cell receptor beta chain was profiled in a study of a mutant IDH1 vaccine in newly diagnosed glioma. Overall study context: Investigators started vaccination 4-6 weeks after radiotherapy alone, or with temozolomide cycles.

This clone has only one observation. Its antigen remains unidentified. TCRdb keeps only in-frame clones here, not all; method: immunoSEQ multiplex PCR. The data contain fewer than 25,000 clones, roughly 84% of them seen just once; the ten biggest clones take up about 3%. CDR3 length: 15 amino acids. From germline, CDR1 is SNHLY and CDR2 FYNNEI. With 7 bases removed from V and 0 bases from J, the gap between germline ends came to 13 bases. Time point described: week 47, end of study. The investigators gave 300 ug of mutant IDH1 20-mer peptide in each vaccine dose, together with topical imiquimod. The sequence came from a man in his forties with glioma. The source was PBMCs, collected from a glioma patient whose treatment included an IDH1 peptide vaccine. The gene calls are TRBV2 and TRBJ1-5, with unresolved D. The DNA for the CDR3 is TGTGCCAGCACCCACGACGGATATAGCAATCAGCCCCAGCATTTT. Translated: CASTHDGYSNQPQHF.